A selection of T cell receptor beta chains follows, all from one sample in a study of response to subunit inactivated influenza vaccine. TCRdb processed the RT-PCR reads anew with MiXCR; each CDR3 protein has one entry. This table holds hundreds of thousands of distinct CDR3 sequences, about an eighth found once. The material was PBMCs from blood, obtained 35 to 45 days after vaccination. The source of these receptors is a man between 50 and 59 years old who received an inactivated influenza vaccine. CDR3s include the opening cysteine and the closing phenylalanine or tryptophan. A D gene is named only where the DNA matches it firmly. The size entry is marked missing in some rows and otherwise reads once, few, many or a size class.

j_call v_call d_call clone_size cdr3_nt cdr3_aa
TRBJ1-2 TRBV29-1 TRBD1 NA TGCAGCGTTGGGACAGGGAGTACTACTAACTATGGCTACACCTTC CSVGTGSTTNYGYTF
TRBJ2-6 TRBV7-8 NA NA TGTGCCAGCAGCTTAGTCGGAACGGCCGCTGGGGCCAACGTCCTGACTTTC CASSLVGTAAGANVLTF
TRBJ2-5 TRBV3-1 TRBD2 few TGTGCCAGCGGGGGAGGGGTACAAGAGACCCAGTACTTC CASGGGVQETQYF
TRBJ1-6 TRBV5-6 NA few TGTGCCAGCAGCACCACTGGGAATTCACCCCTCCACTTT CASSTTGNSPLHF
TRBJ1-5 TRBV15 NA NA TGTGCCACCAGCAGAGCAACCGATAGAAATAATCAGCCCCAGCATTTT CATSRATDRNNQPQHF
TRBJ1-2 TRBV7-6 NA many TGTGCCAGCAGCTTAGGAAGCCAGGCCACCAAGGCAGGCTACACCTTC CASSLGSQATKAGYTF
TRBJ2-1 TRBV5-6 TRBD2 NA TGTGCCAGCAGCTTGGCCGCACTAGCGTTGCAGTTCTTC CASSLAALALQFF
TRBJ2-5 TRBV4-3 NA few TGCGCCAGCAGCCAAAGTCAACTACCCAAAGAGACCCAGTACTTC CASSQSQLPKETQYF
TRBJ2-5 TRBV5-1 NA NA TGCGCCAGCAGCTTGGCCGCTCTGGCGACAAGGGCGGTGGAGACCCAGTACTTC CASSLAALATRAVETQYF
TRBJ2-5 TRBV12-3/TRBV12-4 NA few TGTGCCAGCAGTTACGGTTGGGGGTACCAAGAGACCCAGTACTTC CASSYGWGYQETQYF
TRBJ2-7 TRBV14 TRBD2 NA TGTGCCAGCAGCCCTCGGACTAGCGGGGCACCCGGGAAGCAGTACTTC CASSPRTSGAPGKQYF
TRBJ1-4 TRBV20-1 NA NA TGCAGTGCTAGAGATAAAAAGAAGGGTGAAAAACTGTTTTTT CSARDKKKGEKLFF
TRBJ2-6 TRBV16 NA few TGTGCCAGCAGCCAACTCCCCCCCTTTGAGGGAGTAGCAGGGGCCAACGTCCTGACTTTC CASSQLPPFEGVAGANVLTF
TRBJ2-1 TRBV29-1 TRBD1 NA TGCAGCGTTGAGGACAGGGCAGGATGGGAGCAGTTCTTC CSVEDRAGWEQFF
TRBJ2-7 TRBV28 NA few TGTGCCAGCAGTCCCATTCGCGGGGCGAGCTCCTACGAGCAGTACTTC CASSPIRGASSYEQYF
TRBJ2-5 TRBV12-3/TRBV12-4 NA NA TGTGCCAGCAGTCAGTCGCACATTAACCAAGAGACCCAGTACTTC CASSQSHINQETQYF
TRBJ2-7 TRBV11-2 NA NA TGTGCCAGCAGCCCCGGGATGGGAGTAAGGGAGTACTTC CASSPGMGVREYF
TRBJ1-1 TRBV11-2 NA NA TGTGCCAGCATCGGGACACAGAACACTGAAGCTTTCTTT CASIGTQNTEAFF
TRBJ2-7 TRBV14 NA NA TGTGCCAGCAGCCAAGATCGGAGACAGCCCACCTACGAGCAGTACTTC CASSQDRRQPTYEQYF
TRBJ2-3 TRBV2 NA NA TGTGCCAGCAGTGATAAGGGGACGCAGTATTTT CASSDKGTQYF
TRBJ1-5 TRBV10-3 NA NA TGTGCCATCAGTGGGAGCAGGGAGAGCAATCAGCCCCAGCATTTT CAISGSRESNQPQHF
TRBJ1-4 TRBV12-3/TRBV12-4 NA NA TGTGCCAGCAGTTTTGGGTCAGACTATGAAAAACTGTTTTTT CASSFGSDYEKLFF
TRBJ2-2 TRBV29-1 TRBD1 NA TGCAGCGTTGAAGATCTTCGGCAGGGGGCGAACACCGGGGAGCTGTTTTTT CSVEDLRQGANTGELFF
TRBJ1-3 TRBV20-1 NA many TGCAGTGCTAGATCGGGGGGCAACACCATATATTTT CSARSGGNTIYF
TRBJ2-5 TRBV5-4 TRBD1 few TGTGCCAGCAGCTCAAAACAGGGGGCGGGAGAGACCCAGTACTTC CASSSKQGAGETQYF
TRBJ2-1 TRBV2 NA few TGTGCCAGCAGTGTAGGGCGAAGCAATGAGCAGTTCTTC CASSVGRSNEQFF
TRBJ1-4 TRBV7-9 NA NA TGTGCCAGCAGCTTTGGGCGCGCAACTAATGAAAAACTGTTTTTT CASSFGRATNEKLFF
TRBJ1-3 TRBV11-2 TRBD1 NA TGTGCCAGCTGCAGGGGGCGAAGAAACACCATATATTTT CASCRGRRNTIYF
TRBJ1-6 TRBV6-1 TRBD1 few TGTGCCAGCAGTCAGCCGGGACAGAGAAGTTCACCCCTCCACTTT CASSQPGQRSSPLHF
TRBJ2-6 TRBV6-1 TRBD1 NA TGTGCCAGCAGTAAGGACAGGGACGGGGGTTCTGGGGCCAACGTCCTGACTTTC CASSKDRDGGSGANVLTF
TRBJ2-1 TRBV25-1 NA NA TGTGCCAGCAGTGAATATGGAGACTACAATGAGCAGTTCTTC CASSEYGDYNEQFF
TRBJ1-2 TRBV27 NA few TGTGCCAGCAGTTTATACGAGGGTGCCAACTATGGCTACACCTTC CASSLYEGANYGYTF
TRBJ2-1 TRBV11-2 NA NA TGTGCCAGCAGCTTAGCATTCGGGCAGGGGCCCAACAATGAGCAGTTCTTC CASSLAFGQGPNNEQFF
TRBJ2-3 TRBV3-1 NA NA TGTGCCAGCAGCCAAGACAGAGGGCGGGATGCAGATACGCAGTATTTT CASSQDRGRDADTQYF